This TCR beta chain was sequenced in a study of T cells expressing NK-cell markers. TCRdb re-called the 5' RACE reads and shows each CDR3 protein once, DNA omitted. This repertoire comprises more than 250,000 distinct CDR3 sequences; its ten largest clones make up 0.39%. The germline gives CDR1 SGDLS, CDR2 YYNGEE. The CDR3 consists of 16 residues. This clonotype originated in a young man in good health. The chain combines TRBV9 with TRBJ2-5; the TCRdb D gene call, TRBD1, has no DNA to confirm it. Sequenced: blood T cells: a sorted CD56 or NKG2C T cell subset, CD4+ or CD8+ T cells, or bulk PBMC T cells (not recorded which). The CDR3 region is CASSVEAGGAQETQYF.